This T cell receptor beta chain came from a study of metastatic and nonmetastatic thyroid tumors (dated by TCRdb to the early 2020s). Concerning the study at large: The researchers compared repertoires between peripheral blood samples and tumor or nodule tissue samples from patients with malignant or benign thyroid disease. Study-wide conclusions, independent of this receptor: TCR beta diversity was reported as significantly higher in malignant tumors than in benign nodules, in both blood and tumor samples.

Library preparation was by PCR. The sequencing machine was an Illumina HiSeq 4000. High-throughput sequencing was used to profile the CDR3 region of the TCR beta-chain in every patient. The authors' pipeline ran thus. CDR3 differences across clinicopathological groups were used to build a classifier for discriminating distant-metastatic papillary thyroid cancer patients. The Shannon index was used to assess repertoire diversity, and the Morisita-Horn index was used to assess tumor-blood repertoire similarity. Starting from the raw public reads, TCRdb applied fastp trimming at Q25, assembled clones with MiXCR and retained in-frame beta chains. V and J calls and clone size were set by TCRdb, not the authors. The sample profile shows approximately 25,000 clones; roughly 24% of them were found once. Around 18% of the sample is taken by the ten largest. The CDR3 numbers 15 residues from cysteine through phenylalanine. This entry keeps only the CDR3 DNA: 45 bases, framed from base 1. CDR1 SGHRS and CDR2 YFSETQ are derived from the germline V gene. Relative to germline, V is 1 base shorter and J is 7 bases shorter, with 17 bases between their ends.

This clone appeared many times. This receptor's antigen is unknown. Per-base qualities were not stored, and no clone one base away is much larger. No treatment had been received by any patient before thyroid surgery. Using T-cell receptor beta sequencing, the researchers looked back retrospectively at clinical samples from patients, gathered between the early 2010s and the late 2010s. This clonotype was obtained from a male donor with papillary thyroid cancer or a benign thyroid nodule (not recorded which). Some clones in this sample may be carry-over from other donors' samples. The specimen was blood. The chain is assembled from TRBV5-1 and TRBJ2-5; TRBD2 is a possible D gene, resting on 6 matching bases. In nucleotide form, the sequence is TGCGCCAGCAGCTTGAATATGGAGGGGTATGGGACCCAGTACTTC. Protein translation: CASSLNMEGYGTQYF. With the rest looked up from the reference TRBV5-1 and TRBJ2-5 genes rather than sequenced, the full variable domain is KAGVTQTPRYLIKTRGQQVTLSCSPISGHRSVSWYQQTPGQGLQFLFEYFSETQRNKGNFPGRFSGRQFSNSRSEMNVSTLELGDSALYLCASSLNMEGYGTQYFGPGTRLLVL.